This TCR beta chain was obtained from a study of PD-1 blockade in mismatch repair-deficient tumors. Study-wide points: Rapid post-treatment expansion, then contraction, generally preceding radiologic response, marked tumor-resident clones.

The V gene end was trimmed by 3 bases and the J gene end by 2 bases; junction bases not matched to a gene: 8. This CDR3 is 16 amino acids long. Germline V lookup: CDR1 WNHNN, CDR2 SYGVQD (reference sequence). The repertoire was sequenced with immunoSEQ multiplex PCR; TCRdb's copy has only in-frame clones and lacks some. The repertoire holds under 85,000 clones, with almost 80% as singletons. This clone is judged medium-sized (0.01 to 0.1%). Its antigen remains unidentified. The chain carries TRBV10-1 and TRBJ2-3; 7 bases are a match to TRBD2. The TCR sequence derives from an adult with mismatch repair-deficient cancer. The sample in question was peripheral blood, obtained 2 weeks after starting pembrolizumab. The CDR3 region is CASSDGVGGYTDTQYF. In DNA form, the CDR3 reads TGCGCCAGCAGTGACGGAGTGGGAGGGTACACAGATACGCAGTATTTT.